Listed below are T cell receptor beta chains from one sample, sequenced in a study of cytomegalovirus exposure and HLA in healthy donors. Sequencing used immunoSEQ multiplex PCR; TCRdb keeps in-frame clones, though not all of them. The repertoire holds 150,000 to 200,000 clones, with around 84% as singletons. The specimen sequenced was PBMCs. The receptors were gathered from a man aged 45-60 years in good health and CMV-seropositive. Both conserved end residues are part of each CDR3. The D gene is left open where the match is weak. Rows give clone size only sometimes, using once, few, many, or a class for an expanded clone.

clone_size: .; v_call: TRBV5-4; j_call: TRBJ1-1; d_call: TRBD1; cdr3_nt: TGTGCCAGCAGCTTGTCTTCGGACAGGGGTTTAGCTTTCTTT; cdr3_aa: CASSLSSDRGLAFF
clone_size: .; v_call: TRBV7-2; j_call: TRBJ2-5; d_call: TRBD2; cdr3_nt: TGTGCCAGCAGCTTAGGGGGACTAGCGATATGGGAGACCCAGTACTTC; cdr3_aa: CASSLGGLAIWETQYF
clone_size: .; v_call: TRBV7-9; j_call: TRBJ1-1; d_call: .; cdr3_nt: TGTGCCAGCAGCTTCCTGACAGCCAACACTGAAGCTTTCTTT; cdr3_aa: CASSFLTANTEAFF
clone_size: once; v_call: TRBV2; j_call: TRBJ2-2; d_call: .; cdr3_nt: TGTGCCAGCAGGAGGGACGGGAGGAACACCGGGGAGCTGTTTTTT; cdr3_aa: CASRRDGRNTGELFF
clone_size: .; v_call: TRBV25-1; j_call: TRBJ1-1; d_call: TRBD1; cdr3_nt: TGTGCCAGCAGTGAATATGTGGGGACAGGGGTCGTCACTGAAGCTTTCTTT; cdr3_aa: CASSEYVGTGVVTEAFF
clone_size: .; v_call: TRBV10-3; j_call: TRBJ2-3; d_call: .; cdr3_nt: TGTGCCATCAGTGAGTCGATTCGGAGCACAGATACGCAGTATTTT; cdr3_aa: CAISESIRSTDTQYF
clone_size: .; v_call: TRBV10-3; j_call: TRBJ2-2; d_call: .; cdr3_nt: TGTGCCATTCGACTAGTTGCCGGGGAGCTGTTTTTT; cdr3_aa: CAIRLVAGELFF
clone_size: once; v_call: TRBV12-5; j_call: TRBJ2-3; d_call: TRBD2; cdr3_nt: TGTGCTAGTGGTCCCGGAAGGACTAGCGAGGCAGATACGCAGTATTTT; cdr3_aa: CASGPGRTSEADTQYF
clone_size: .; v_call: TRBV6-4; j_call: TRBJ2-4; d_call: .; cdr3_nt: TGTGCCAGCCCCGGGTTACTAGCCAAAAACATTCAGTACTTC; cdr3_aa: CASPGLLAKNIQYF
clone_size: .; v_call: TRBV27; j_call: TRBJ1-2; d_call: .; cdr3_nt: TGTGCCAGCAGTCCCGGGACAAGTGGCTACACCTTC; cdr3_aa: CASSPGTSGYTF
clone_size: .; v_call: TRBV5-1; j_call: TRBJ2-2; d_call: .; cdr3_nt: TGCGCCAGCCGGACTCAGCTGGGTACCGGGGAGCTGTTTTTT; cdr3_aa: CASRTQLGTGELFF
clone_size: once; v_call: TRBV11-2; j_call: TRBJ2-5; d_call: TRBD2; cdr3_nt: TGTGCCAGCAGCTCCGAACTAGCGGGGGGGCCGGAGACCCAGTACTTC; cdr3_aa: CASSSELAGGPETQYF
clone_size: .; v_call: TRBV9; j_call: TRBJ2-1; d_call: .; cdr3_nt: TGTGCCAGCAGCGTAGGGAGGACTCCGGACAATGAGCAGTTCTTC; cdr3_aa: CASSVGRTPDNEQFF
clone_size: .; v_call: TRBV19; j_call: TRBJ1-1; d_call: .; cdr3_nt: TGTGCCAGTAGTCCCATGACAGGAGACACTGAAGCTTTCTTT; cdr3_aa: CASSPMTGDTEAFF
clone_size: .; v_call: TRBV5-1; j_call: TRBJ1-1; d_call: .; cdr3_nt: TGCGCCAGCAGCTTGGGGGGCGGAGACACTGAAGCTTTCTTT; cdr3_aa: CASSLGGGDTEAFF
clone_size: few; v_call: TRBV11-2; j_call: TRBJ1-5; d_call: .; cdr3_nt: TGTGCCAGCAGCAAACCCCAGCGGACAGCTTTGGGGAATCAGCCCCAGCATTTT; cdr3_aa: CASSKPQRTALGNQPQHF
clone_size: .; v_call: TRBV19; j_call: TRBJ1-1; d_call: .; cdr3_nt: TGTGCCAGTAGTATAGGACAGAACATGAACACTGAAGCTTTCTTT; cdr3_aa: CASSIGQNMNTEAFF
clone_size: .; v_call: TRBV6-6; j_call: TRBJ2-7; d_call: .; cdr3_nt: TGTGCCAGCAGCCTCGGGAGCTCCTACGAGCAGTACTTC; cdr3_aa: CASSLGSSYEQYF
clone_size: few; v_call: TRBV11-2; j_call: TRBJ1-5; d_call: .; cdr3_nt: TGTGCCAGCAGCGCAGACTACGCTAGCAATCAGCCCCAGCATTTT; cdr3_aa: CASSADYASNQPQHF
clone_size: .; v_call: TRBV13; j_call: TRBJ2-3; d_call: TRBD2; cdr3_nt: TGTGCCAGCAGCTTAAGCGGGAGCGTCACAGATACGCAGTATTTT; cdr3_aa: CASSLSGSVTDTQYF
clone_size: .; v_call: TRBV19; j_call: TRBJ1-5; d_call: .; cdr3_nt: TGTGCCAGTAGTCCCCAGGGGAACAATCAGCCCCAGCATTTT; cdr3_aa: CASSPQGNNQPQHF
clone_size: .; v_call: TRBV5-4; j_call: TRBJ2-2; d_call: TRBD1; cdr3_nt: TGTGCCAGCAGCTATGACAGGGGGACGGACACCGGGGAGCTGTTTTTT; cdr3_aa: CASSYDRGTDTGELFF
clone_size: .; v_call: TRBV5-5; j_call: TRBJ2-1; d_call: TRBD2; cdr3_nt: TGTGCCAGCAGCTTGAGGCTAGCGGGGACCACCTACAATGAGCAGTTCTTC; cdr3_aa: CASSLRLAGTTYNEQFF
clone_size: .; v_call: TRBV11-3; j_call: TRBJ2-5; d_call: TRBD2; cdr3_nt: TGTGCCAGCAGCCATGGACTAGGGGAGACCCAGTACTTC; cdr3_aa: CASSHGLGETQYF
clone_size: few; v_call: TRBV27; j_call: TRBJ2-3; d_call: .; cdr3_nt: TGTGCCAGCAGTTTTTGGCGGGACAGAGGAACAGATACGCAGTATTTT; cdr3_aa: CASSFWRDRGTDTQYF
clone_size: .; v_call: TRBV5-1; j_call: TRBJ1-1; d_call: TRBD1; cdr3_nt: TGCGCCAGCAGCTTGGCTTACAGGGGAAACACTGAAGCTTTCTTT; cdr3_aa: CASSLAYRGNTEAFF
clone_size: once; v_call: TRBV9; j_call: TRBJ1-1; d_call: .; cdr3_nt: TGTGCCAGCAGGCCTGAGGGAGCGAACACTGAAGCTTTCTTT; cdr3_aa: CASRPEGANTEAFF
clone_size: .; v_call: TRBV29-1; j_call: TRBJ1-1; d_call: TRBD1; cdr3_nt: TGCAGCGTTGAAAAGGGCAGGGGGTACACTGAAGCTTTCTTT; cdr3_aa: CSVEKGRGYTEAFF
clone_size: .; v_call: TRBV6-6; j_call: TRBJ1-4; d_call: .; cdr3_nt: TGTGCCAGCAGTTACGATCGCTTCGGGGAAAAACTGTTTTTT; cdr3_aa: CASSYDRFGEKLFF
clone_size: few; v_call: TRBV7-8; j_call: TRBJ2-1; d_call: TRBD2; cdr3_nt: TGTGCCAGCAGCCCGGGGGGTGGAGCGATCTACAATGAGCAGTTCTTC; cdr3_aa: CASSPGGGAIYNEQFF
clone_size: .; v_call: TRBV19; j_call: TRBJ2-7; d_call: TRBD2; cdr3_nt: TGTGCCAGTAGTCCCACTAGCGGGGGTGTCAACGAGCAGTACTTC; cdr3_aa: CASSPTSGGVNEQYF
clone_size: .; v_call: TRBV6-6; j_call: TRBJ2-2; d_call: .; cdr3_nt: TGTGCCAGCAGTCAAGGGAGAGAAGCCGGGGAGCTGTTTTTT; cdr3_aa: CASSQGREAGELFF
clone_size: .; v_call: TRBV5-1; j_call: TRBJ2-2; d_call: TRBD2; cdr3_nt: TGCGCCAGCAGCCCGGGACTAGCGGCCGCGAACACCGGGGAGCTGTTTTTT; cdr3_aa: CASSPGLAAANTGELFF
clone_size: .; v_call: TRBV7-9; j_call: TRBJ2-1; d_call: TRBD2; cdr3_nt: TGTGCCAGCAGAGCGCGGACTAGCGGGGGATACAATGAGCAGTTCTTC; cdr3_aa: CASRARTSGGYNEQFF
clone_size: .; v_call: TRBV7-7; j_call: TRBJ2-1; d_call: TRBD2; cdr3_nt: TGTGCTAGCAGCTTATCAGCGGGAGGGGCTGAGCAGTTCTTC; cdr3_aa: CASSLSAGGAEQFF
clone_size: .; v_call: TRBV11-3; j_call: TRBJ2-5; d_call: TRBD2; cdr3_nt: TGTGCCAGCAGCTTTTCGCCGGGACTAGCAGAGACCCAGTACTTC; cdr3_aa: CASSFSPGLAETQYF
clone_size: once; v_call: TRBV7-2; j_call: TRBJ1-1; d_call: .; cdr3_nt: TGTGCCAGCAGCTTCTTCACTGAAGCTTTCTTT; cdr3_aa: CASSFFTEAFF
clone_size: .; v_call: TRBV18; j_call: TRBJ1-1; d_call: TRBD1; cdr3_nt: TGTGCCAGCTCACCCGACAGGGGGCACACTGAAGCTTTCTTT; cdr3_aa: CASSPDRGHTEAFF
clone_size: once; v_call: TRBV7-9; j_call: TRBJ1-1; d_call: TRBD1; cdr3_nt: TGTGCCAGCAGCTCGGGACAGGGTAACACTGAAGCTTTCTTT; cdr3_aa: CASSSGQGNTEAFF
clone_size: .; v_call: TRBV29-1; j_call: TRBJ2-3; d_call: .; cdr3_nt: TGCAGCGTTGCCCCTTCCGGGGTACCAACGCAGTATTTT; cdr3_aa: CSVAPSGVPTQYF
clone_size: .; v_call: TRBV19; j_call: TRBJ1-2; d_call: .; cdr3_nt: TGTGCCAGTAGTATGGCGGGTTGGGCAGGACCAGGAGGCTACACCTTC; cdr3_aa: CASSMAGWAGPGGYTF
clone_size: .; v_call: TRBV5-1; j_call: TRBJ2-5; d_call: TRBD1; cdr3_nt: TGCGCCAGCAGCTGGAGGACAGGGGGCACGGAGACCCAGTACTTC; cdr3_aa: CASSWRTGGTETQYF